This entry lists 5 T cell receptor beta chains sequenced from one sample in a study of blood T cell repertoires in COVID-19. Produced via immunoSEQ multiplex PCR; TCRdb's table is partial and in-frame only. The sample comprises some 130,000 clones, around 73% of which are singletons, and 9.5% to 12% rests with the top ten. Material: peripheral blood. Receptor source: a man in his fifties or sixties who had recovered from COVID-19.

The V and J genes are TRBV11-2 and TRBJ2-7; a possible D gene is TRBD1 (6 bases). V was clipped by 0 bases and J by 5 bases, with 11 bases between them. Germline CDR1 SGHAT, CDR2 FQNNGV. The CDR3 has 14 residues. The CDR3 sequence: CASSLDRGLHEQYF. The CDR3 coding sequence is TGTGCCAGCAGCTTAGACAGGGGATTACACGAGCAGTACTTC.

The chain is built from TRBV19 and TRBJ1-2, with TRBD1 matching over 7 bases. The CDR3 runs 15 residues. Trimming cost V 5 bases and J 4 bases; bases outside gene matches: 10. Germline V gene sequence: CDR1 LNHDA, CDR2 SQIVND (reference sequence). CDR3 protein: CASSVSATGVYGYTF. The CDR3 DNA sequence: TGTGCCAGTAGTGTATCCGCTACAGGGGTCTATGGCTACACCTTC.

The chain uses TRBV11-2 and TRBJ2-1; D possibly corresponds to TRBD1 (6 bases). The V gene lost 0 bases and the J gene lost 1 base, with 7 bases spanning the gap. Germline lookup yields CDR1 SGHAT and CDR2 FQNNGV. CDR3 length equals 15 residues. This CDR3 is CASSLDRGSYNEQFF. CDR3 coding DNA: TGTGCCAGCAGCTTAGATAGGGGGTCCTACAATGAGCAGTTCTTC.

The V call is TRBV4-3, the J call TRBJ1-4; TRBD1 aligns across 10 bases. CDR1 and CDR2 from the germline V gene are LGHNA and YSLEER. V lost 4 bases, J lost 7 bases, and 6 bases stayed unmatched. The length of the CDR3 is 15 residues. The CDR3 nucleotides are TGCGCCAGCAGCCGGGACAGGGGAGGAGGTGAAAAACTGTTTTTT. This encodes CASSRDRGGGEKLFF.

This chain links TRBV6-5 with TRBJ1-2, with D possibly TRBD1 on 5 matching bases. The CDR3 runs to 14 residues. Deletions cut 7 bases from V and 6 bases from J, with 18 bases between. Germline V gene sequence: CDR1 MNHEY, CDR2 SVGAGI. The CDR3 protein is CASIRDSQSDGYTF. The DNA for the CDR3 is TGTGCCAGCATTAGGGACTCCCAGAGCGATGGCTACACCTTC.